The text below deals with one T cell receptor (beta chain). The antigen remains undetermined. This specimen belongs to a study of OX40 agonist ivuxolimab in advanced cancers. The overall study: Partial responses were observed in three patients, of whom one had hepatocellular carcinoma and two had cutaneous melanoma. Study-level points and caveats: The study observed clonal expansion of CD4+ and CD8+ blood T cells by week 6 at 0.1 to 3.0 mg/kg. In the expanded peripheral T cells, antigen specificity was never determined.

The junction had 8 bases not matched to a gene; V was cut back by 2 bases and J by 5 bases. In germline, CDR1 is SEHNR, CDR2 FQNEAQ (reference sequence). CDR3 length: 16 amino acids. Produced via immunoSEQ multiplex PCR; TCRdb's table is partial and in-frame only. The repertoire holds about 100,000 clones, about 90% seen once, with 0.7% to 1% in the top ten. The source material was CD4+ or CD8+ T cells sorted from blood, sampled in a trial of the OX40 agonist ivuxolimab. This TCR was recovered from an adult with an advanced solid tumor such as melanoma, head and neck, liver or kidney cancer. The chain recombines TRBV7-9 with TRBJ2-1, with 8 bases aligning to TRBD2. The CDR3 DNA is TGTGCCAGCAGCTTATGGCGCGGGGGGAAGGACAATGAGCAGTTCTTC. This gives the protein CASSLWRGGKDNEQFF.